The rows below give T cell receptor beta chains drawn from one sample of a study of T cell responses to AZD1222 COVID-19 vaccine. Sequencing used immunoSEQ multiplex PCR; TCRdb keeps in-frame clones, though not all of them. The sample contains 90,000 or so clones, 89% of which appear only once. The sequences come from peripheral blood, collected 28 days after the second AZD1222 dose. Receptors were obtained from an adult who received the AZD1222 COVID-19 vaccine. The CDR3 runs from the conserved cysteine through the conserved F or W.

length | V | CDR3
14 | TRBV10-3 | CAISDGTGTDTQYF
15 | TRBV5-4 | CASSFLAGQALGYTF
17 | TRBV4-3 | CASSQDGKGMTGNTIYF
15 | TRBV7-2 | CASSFDGRNTGELFF
18 | TRBV5-6 | CASSWGSGRKSSYNEQFF
13 | TRBV10-3 | CAISGPNTGELFF
15 | TRBV5-8 | CASRIGPNSGNTIYF
14 | TRBV5-6 | CASRSFDLNYEQYF
14 | TRBV19 | CASSGSRANYGYTF
19 | TRBV27 | CASTLRGVEGAYGNYGYTF
14 | TRBV2 | CASSGTVSVNTQYF
12 | TRBV7-9 | CASSSLGSPQHF
14 | TRBV21-1 | CASSSGGPEETQYF
13 | TRBV2 | CASSDPAVFGYTF
13 | TRBV7-8 | CASSFQGNTEAFF
12 | TRBV11-2 | CASSSDQYEQYF
16 | TRBV19 | CASSIEDRGEHQPQHF
13 | TRBV6-5 | CATYGGGNEKLFF